Sequencing of this T cell receptor beta chain was carried out in a study of blood T cell repertoires in COVID-19. Study as a whole: There were acute and convalescent COVID-19 samples, and they came from the United States, Italy and Spain. PBMCs, B-cell-depleted T cells, or T cells provided the cDNA or gDNA that made up the material.

Cohort 3 donors were reported recovered after two negative PCRs, clearance, or symptom resolution. In the original workflow: It was from reference gene primer amplification that nucleated cell counts were estimated. Using immunoSEQ multiplex PCR, the repertoire was profiled, and TCRdb retains in-frame clones only, with some absent. V and J calls and clone size are copied from that table; D and trimming were computed from the DNA. The table has about 180,000 clones, around 84% seen once. This clone turned up a few times. V lost 6 bases and J 6 bases, leaving 21 bases between the germline ends. Looked up from germline, CDR1 is SNHLY and CDR2 is FYNNEI. The CDR3 runs to 15 residues.

The clonotype was recovered from a man aged 50-60 years who had recovered from COVID-19. What was sequenced was PBMCs or T cells enriched from blood (not recorded which). The genes are TRBV2 and TRBJ2-7, with D possibly matching TRBD1 (6 bases). In DNA form, the CDR3 reads TGTGCCAGCAGAGCCGACAGGCCCCTCGCCCTCGAGCAGTACTTC. It translates to CASRADRPLALEQYF.